This TCR beta chain was recorded in a study of T cell responses to AZD1222 COVID-19 vaccine. Study context: Pooling of second doses given at about 4 or about 12 weeks was done. Study-level points and caveats: Spike as a whole was targeted by vaccine-associated CD4 TCRs, dominant at 160-218 and 743-854.

Remarks on this clone: Its target is unknown.

Profiled with immunoSEQ multiplex PCR; TCRdb holds only in-frame clones, not every one. There are over 100,000 clones in the sample; over 75% occur only once, and around 9% lies in the top ten. Germline lookup yields CDR1 LNHDA and CDR2 SQIVND (reference sequence). CDR3 length: 17 amino acids. The ends lost 1 base at V and 7 bases at J; junction bases unmatched: 11. The J gene is TRBJ1-4, the V gene TRBV19; 8 bases are shared with TRBD1. Here the sequenced sample was peripheral blood, taken on day 0 of AZD1222 vaccination. This TCR was recovered from an adult in good health. CDR3 sequence (DNA): TGTGCCAGTAGTATAGCCCAGGACAGGGATGTTTGTGAAAAACTGTTTTTT. Translating gives CASSIAQDRDVCEKLFF. Supplemented by reference TRBV19 and TRBJ1-4, the full variable domain reads DGGITQSPKYLFRKEGQNVTLSCEQNLNHDAMYWYRQDPGQGLRLIYYSQIVNDFQKGDIAEGYSVSREKKESFPLTVTSAQKNPTAFYLCASSIAQDRDVCEKLFFGSGTQLSVL.